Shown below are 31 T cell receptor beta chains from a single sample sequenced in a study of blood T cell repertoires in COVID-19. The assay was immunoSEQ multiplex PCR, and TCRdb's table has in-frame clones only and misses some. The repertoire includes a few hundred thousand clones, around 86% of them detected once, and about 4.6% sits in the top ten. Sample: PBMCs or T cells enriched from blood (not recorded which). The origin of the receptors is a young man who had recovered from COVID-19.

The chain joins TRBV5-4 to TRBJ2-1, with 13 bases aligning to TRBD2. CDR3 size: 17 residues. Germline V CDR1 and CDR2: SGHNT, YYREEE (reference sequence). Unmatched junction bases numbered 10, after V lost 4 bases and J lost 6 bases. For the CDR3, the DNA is TGTGCCAGCAGCCTCCGAGTACTAGCGGGAGGGCCCAATGAGCAGTTCTTC. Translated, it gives CASSLRVLAGGPNEQFF.

In DNA, the CDR3 is TGCAGCGTCCAATTCAGACTAGCGGGAAGTGAGCAGTTCTTC. Its protein is CSVQFRLAGSEQFF. The J gene is TRBJ2-1, the V gene TRBV29-1, with TRBD2 matching 11 bases. This CDR3 is 14 amino acids long. Germline CDR1 is SQVTM and CDR2 is ANQGSEA. With 6 bases clipped from V and 9 bases from J, the junction kept 10 bases outside the gene matches.

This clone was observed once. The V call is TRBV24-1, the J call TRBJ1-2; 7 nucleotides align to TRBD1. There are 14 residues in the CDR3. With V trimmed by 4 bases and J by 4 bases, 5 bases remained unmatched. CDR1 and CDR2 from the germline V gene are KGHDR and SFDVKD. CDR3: CATSERGQIYGYTF. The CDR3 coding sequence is TGTGCCACCAGTGAGCGGGGACAGATCTATGGCTACACCTTC.

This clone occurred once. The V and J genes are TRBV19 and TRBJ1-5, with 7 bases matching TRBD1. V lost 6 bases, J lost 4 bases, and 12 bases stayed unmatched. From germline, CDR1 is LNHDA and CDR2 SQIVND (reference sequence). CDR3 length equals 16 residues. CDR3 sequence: CASSNRQTGKNQPQHF. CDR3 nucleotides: TGTGCCAGTAGCAACAGACAGACAGGGAAGAATCAGCCCCAGCATTTT.

The DNA of the CDR3 is TGTGCCAGCAGCTTAGGAATCCTAGCGGGAGAGGGGAGCTCCTACGAGCAGTACTTC. It is translated as CASSLGILAGEGSSYEQYF. This chain joins TRBV11-3 and TRBJ2-7; 10 bases are shared with TRBD2. This CDR3 has 19 amino acids. Germline V gives CDR1 SGHNT, CDR2 YENEEA. V shed 1 base, J shed 0 bases, and the junction held 12 bases outside the gene matches.

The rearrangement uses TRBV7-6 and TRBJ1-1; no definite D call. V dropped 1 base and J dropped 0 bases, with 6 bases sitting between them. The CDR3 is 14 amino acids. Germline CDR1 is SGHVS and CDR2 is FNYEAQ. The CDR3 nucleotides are TGTGCCAGCAGCTTAGACAACATGAACACTGAAGCTTTCTTT. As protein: CASSLDNMNTEAFF.

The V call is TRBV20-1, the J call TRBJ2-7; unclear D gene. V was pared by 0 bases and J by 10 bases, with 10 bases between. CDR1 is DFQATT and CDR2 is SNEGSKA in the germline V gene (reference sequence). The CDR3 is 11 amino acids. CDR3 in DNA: TGCAGTGCTAGAGATCAGTACAACCAGTACTTC. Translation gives CSARDQYNQYF.

CDR3 in DNA: TGTGCCAGCAGTTCGGGACAGGGGGCCTACGAGCAGTACTTC. Protein: CASSSGQGAYEQYF. The chain recombines TRBV27 with TRBJ2-7, with TRBD1 matching 11 bases. Germline trimming cut 4 bases from V and 2 bases from J; bases unmatched to any gene: 1. The CDR3 has 14 amino acids. Germline V gene lookup returns CDR1 MNHEY and CDR2 SMNVEV (reference sequence).

The CDR3 DNA is TGTGCCAGTGACACACCAGGAGGCAAAAACATTCAGTACTTC. Its translation: CASDTPGGKNIQYF. V is TRBV14 and J is TRBJ2-4; a weak D match, TRBD2 (5 bases). Trimming cost V 9 bases and J 3 bases, with 15 bases left between them. In germline, CDR1 is SGHDN, CDR2 FVKESK. This CDR3 contains 14 residues. Looking up the rest from reference TRBV14 and TRBJ2-4 gives the full variable domain: EAGVTQFPSHSVIEKGQTVTLRCDPISGHDNLYWYRRVMGKEIKFLLHFVKESKQDESGMPNNRFLAERTGGTYSTLKVQPAELEDSGVYFCASDTPGGKNIQYFGAGTRLSVL.

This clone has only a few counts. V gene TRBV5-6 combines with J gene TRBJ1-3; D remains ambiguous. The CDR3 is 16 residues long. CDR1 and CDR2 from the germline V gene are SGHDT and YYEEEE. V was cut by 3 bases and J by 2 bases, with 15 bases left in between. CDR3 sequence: CASSSWAYLTGNTIYF. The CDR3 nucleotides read TGTGCCAGCAGCTCCTGGGCATACTTAACTGGAAACACCATATATTTT. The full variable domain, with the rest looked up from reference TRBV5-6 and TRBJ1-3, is DAGVTQSPTHLIKTRGQQVTLRCSPKSGHDTVSWYQQALGQGPQFIFQYYEEEERQRGNFPDRFSGHQFPNYSSELNVNALLLGDSALYLCASSSWAYLTGNTIYFGEGSWLTVV.

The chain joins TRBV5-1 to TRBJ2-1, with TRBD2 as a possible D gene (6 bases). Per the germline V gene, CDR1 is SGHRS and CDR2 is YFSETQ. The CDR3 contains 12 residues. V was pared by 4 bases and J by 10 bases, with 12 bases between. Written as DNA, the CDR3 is TGCGCCAGCAGCACGGGACTGCGGGAGCAGTTCTTC. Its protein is CASSTGLREQFF.

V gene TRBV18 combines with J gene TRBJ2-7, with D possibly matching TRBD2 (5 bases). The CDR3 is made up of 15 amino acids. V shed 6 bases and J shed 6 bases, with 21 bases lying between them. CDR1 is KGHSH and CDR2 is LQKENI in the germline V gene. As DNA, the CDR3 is TGTGCCAGCTCCGAAACGCAAGCGGTCCCCGCCGAGCAGTACTTC. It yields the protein CASSETQAVPAEQYF.

This CDR3 reads CASSMEVYSNQPQHF. For the CDR3, the DNA is TGTGCCAGTAGTATGGAGGTTTATAGCAATCAGCCCCAGCATTTT. The genes are TRBV19 and TRBJ1-5, with D hard to call. V was shortened by 3 bases and J by 0 bases, with 9 bases between the two germline ends. Germline loops: CDR1 LNHDA, CDR2 SQIVND (reference sequence). The CDR3 extends over 15 amino acids. The full variable domain, rest sourced from reference TRBV19 and TRBJ1-5, is DGGITQSPKYLFRKEGQNVTLSCEQNLNHDAMYWYRQDPGQGLRLIYYSQIVNDFQKGDIAEGYSVSREKKESFPLTVTSAQKNPTAFYLCASSMEVYSNQPQHFGDGTRLSIL.

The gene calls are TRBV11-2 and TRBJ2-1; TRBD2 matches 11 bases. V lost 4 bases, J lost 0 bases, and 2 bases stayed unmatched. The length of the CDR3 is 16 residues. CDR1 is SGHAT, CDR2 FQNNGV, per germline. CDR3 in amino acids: CASSSGLAGSYNEQFF. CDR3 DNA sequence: TGTGCCAGCAGCTCAGGACTAGCGGGCTCCTACAATGAGCAGTTCTTC.

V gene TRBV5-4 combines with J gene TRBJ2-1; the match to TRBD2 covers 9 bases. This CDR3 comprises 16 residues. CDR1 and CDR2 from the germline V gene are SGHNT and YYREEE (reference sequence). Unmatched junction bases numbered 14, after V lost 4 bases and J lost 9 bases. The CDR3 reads CASSPGTSRSHGEQFF. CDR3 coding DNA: TGTGCCAGCAGCCCTGGGACTAGCCGGAGCCACGGTGAGCAGTTCTTC.

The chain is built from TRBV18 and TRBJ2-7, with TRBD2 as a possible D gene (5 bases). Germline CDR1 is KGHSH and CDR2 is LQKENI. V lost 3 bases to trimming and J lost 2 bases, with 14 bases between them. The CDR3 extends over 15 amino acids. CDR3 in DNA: TGTGCCAGCTCACCGCCCGGAGGTGGAACCTACGAGCAGTACTTC. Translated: CASSPPGGGTYEQYF.

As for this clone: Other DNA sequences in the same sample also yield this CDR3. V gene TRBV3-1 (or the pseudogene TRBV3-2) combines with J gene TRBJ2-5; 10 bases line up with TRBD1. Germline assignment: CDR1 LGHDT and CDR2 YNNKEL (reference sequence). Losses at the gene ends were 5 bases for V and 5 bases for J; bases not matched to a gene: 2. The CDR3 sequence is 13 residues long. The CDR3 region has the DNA TGTGCCAGCAGCAGGGACAGGGGCGAGACCCAGTACTTC. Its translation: CASSRDRGETQYF.

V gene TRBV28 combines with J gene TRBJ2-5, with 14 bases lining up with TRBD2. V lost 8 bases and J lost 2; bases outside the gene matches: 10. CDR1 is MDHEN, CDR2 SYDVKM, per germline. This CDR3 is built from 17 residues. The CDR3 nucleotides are TGTGCCAGCCAACCGGGACTAGCGGGGGCAAATCAAGAGACCCAGTACTTC. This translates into CASQPGLAGANQETQYF.

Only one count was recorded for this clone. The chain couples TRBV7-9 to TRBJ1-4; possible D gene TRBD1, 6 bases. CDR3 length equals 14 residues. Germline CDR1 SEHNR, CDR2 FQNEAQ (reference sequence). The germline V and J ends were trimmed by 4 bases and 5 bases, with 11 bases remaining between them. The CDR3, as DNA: TGTGCCAGCAGCTCACAGGGTTCCAATGAAAAACTGTTTTTT. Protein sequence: CASSSQGSNEKLFF.

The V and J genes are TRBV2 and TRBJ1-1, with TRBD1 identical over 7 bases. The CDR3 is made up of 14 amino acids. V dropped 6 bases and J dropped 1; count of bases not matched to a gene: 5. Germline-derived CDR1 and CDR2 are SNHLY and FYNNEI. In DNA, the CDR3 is TGTGCCAGCAGGGAGGGACAGTGGAACACTGAAGCTTTCTTT. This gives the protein CASREGQWNTEAFF.

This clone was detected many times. In DNA form, the CDR3 reads TGCGCCAGCAGCTCCGGGACAGATAATTCACCCCTCCACTTT. Translated, it gives CASSSGTDNSPLHF. The chain joins TRBV5-1 to TRBJ1-6, with TRBD1 matching over 7 bases. CDR3 length: 14 amino acids. With V trimmed by 3 bases and J by 5 bases, 2 bases remained unmatched. Germline CDR1 SGHRS, CDR2 YFSETQ.

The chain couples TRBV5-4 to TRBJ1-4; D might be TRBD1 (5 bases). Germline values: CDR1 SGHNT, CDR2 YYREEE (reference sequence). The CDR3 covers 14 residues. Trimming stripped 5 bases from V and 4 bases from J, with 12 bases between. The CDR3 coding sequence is TGTGCCAGCAGTTCCGACAGCAATAATGAAAAACTGTTTTTT. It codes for CASSSDSNNEKLFF.

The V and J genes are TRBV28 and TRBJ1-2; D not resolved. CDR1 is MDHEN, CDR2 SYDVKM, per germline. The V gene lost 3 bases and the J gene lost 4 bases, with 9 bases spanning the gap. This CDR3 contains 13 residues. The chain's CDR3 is CASSFRGPYGYTF. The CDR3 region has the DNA TGTGCCAGCAGTTTTAGAGGGCCCTATGGCTACACCTTC.

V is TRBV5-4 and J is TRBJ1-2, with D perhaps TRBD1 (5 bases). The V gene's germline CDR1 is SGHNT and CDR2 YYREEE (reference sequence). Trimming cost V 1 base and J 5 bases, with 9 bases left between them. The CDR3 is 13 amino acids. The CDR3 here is CASSLSGSYGYTF. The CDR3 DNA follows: TGTGCCAGCAGCTTGTCAGGGTCGTATGGCTACACCTTC.

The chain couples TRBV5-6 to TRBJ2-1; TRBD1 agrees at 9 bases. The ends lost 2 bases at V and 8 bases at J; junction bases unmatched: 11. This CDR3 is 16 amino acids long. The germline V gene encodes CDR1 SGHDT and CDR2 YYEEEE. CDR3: CASSFPGQGPVYEQFF. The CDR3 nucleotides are TGTGCCAGCAGCTTCCCGGGACAGGGTCCGGTTTATGAGCAGTTCTTC.

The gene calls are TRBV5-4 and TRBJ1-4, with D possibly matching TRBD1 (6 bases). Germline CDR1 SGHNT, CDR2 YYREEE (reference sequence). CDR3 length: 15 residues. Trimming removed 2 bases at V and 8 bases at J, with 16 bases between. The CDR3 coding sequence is TGTGCCAGCAGCTTCGAGGGGGGGCGGTCGGAAAAACTGTTTTTT. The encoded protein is CASSFEGGRSEKLFF.

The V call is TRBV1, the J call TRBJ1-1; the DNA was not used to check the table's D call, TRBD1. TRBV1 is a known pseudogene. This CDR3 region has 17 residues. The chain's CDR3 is CTSSPTLRGLGNTEAFF. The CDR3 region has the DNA TGCACCAGCAGCCCGACGCTCAGGGGGCTGGGGAACACTGAAGCTTTCTTT.

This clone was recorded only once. The CDR3 loop is CAWSALDGMYNEQFF. The CDR3 DNA is TGTGCCTGGAGCGCCCTGGACGGGATGTACAATGAGCAGTTCTTC. The chain recombines TRBV30 with TRBJ2-1, with D tentatively TRBD2 (5 bases). Germline V gene lookup returns CDR1 GTSNPN and CDR2 SVGIG (reference sequence). The CDR3 has 15 residues. V shed 3 bases and J shed 4 bases, with 16 bases lying between them.

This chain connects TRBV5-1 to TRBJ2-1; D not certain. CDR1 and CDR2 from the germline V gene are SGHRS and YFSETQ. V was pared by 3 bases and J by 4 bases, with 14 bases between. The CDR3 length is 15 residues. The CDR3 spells CASSSGLGSYNEQFF. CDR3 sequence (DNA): TGCGCCAGCAGCTCGGGTCTTGGGTCGTACAATGAGCAGTTCTTC.

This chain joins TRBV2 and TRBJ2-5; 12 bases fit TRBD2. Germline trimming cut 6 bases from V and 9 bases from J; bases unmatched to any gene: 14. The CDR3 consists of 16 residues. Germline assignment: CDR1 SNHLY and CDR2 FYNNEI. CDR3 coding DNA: TGTGCCAGCAGGGGTTCTAGCGGGAGGGCCGGAGTGGCCCAGTACTTC. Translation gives CASRGSSGRAGVAQYF. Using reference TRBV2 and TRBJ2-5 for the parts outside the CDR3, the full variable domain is EPEVTQTPSHQVTQMGQEVILRCVPISNHLYFYWYRQILGQKVEFLVSFYNNEISEKSEIFDDQFSVERPDGSNFTLKIRSTKLEDSAMYFCASRGSSGRAGVAQYFGPGTRLLVL.

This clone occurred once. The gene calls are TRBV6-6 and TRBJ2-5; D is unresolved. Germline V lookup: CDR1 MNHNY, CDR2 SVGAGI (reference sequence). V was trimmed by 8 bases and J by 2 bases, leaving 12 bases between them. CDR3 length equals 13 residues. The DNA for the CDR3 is TGTGCCAGCCGTCATACCGGGCAAGAGACCCAGTACTTC. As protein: CASRHTGQETQYF.